Each of the 22 T cell receptor beta chains below was sequenced from the same sample in a study of identical twins. One entry per CDR3 protein, called by TCRdb with MiXCR from the 5' RACE reads. The sample holds approximately 680,000 distinct CDR3 sequences, under 8.5% seen once. These data were likewise used in another study, on yellow fever vaccine responses in identical twins.

The sequenced material came from PBMCs. All receptors derive from a woman younger than 30 in good health.

V gene TRBV9 combines with J gene TRBJ2-7; D gene ambiguous. Germline lookup yields CDR1 SGDLS and CDR2 YYNGEE. The V and J ends lost 0 bases and 0 bases respectively, with 7 bases between them. This CDR3 has 14 amino acids. In DNA form, the CDR3 reads TGTGCCAGCAGCGTAGGGTTCAGCTCCTACGAGCAGTACTTC. It encodes CASSVGFSSYEQYF.

In its sample, this clonotype was seen many times. The V and J genes are TRBV5-1 and TRBJ1-5, with 8 bases aligning to TRBD1. The V segment lost 0 bases and the J segment 3 bases; nucleotides outside the gene matches: 2. Germline V gene lookup returns CDR1 SGHRS and CDR2 YFSETQ. This CDR3 has 15 residues. The CDR3 nucleotides are TGCGCCAGCAGCTTGGGACAGGGGCCCAATCAGCCCCAGCATTTT. It specifies CASSLGQGPNQPQHF.

This clonotype came up a few times. The rearrangement links TRBV15 to TRBJ2-2; no reliable D call. This CDR3 spans 14 amino acids. Germline lookup yields CDR1 LNHNV and CDR2 YYDKDF (reference sequence). V was pared by 11 bases and J by 0 bases, with 13 bases between. CDR3 sequence reads: CASRVGTNTGELFF. The CDR3 DNA reads as TGTGCCTCGAGAGTAGGGACGAACACCGGGGAGCTGTTTTTT.

There are a few counts of this clonotype. The V and J genes are TRBV20-1 and TRBJ2-1, with a weak D call TRBD1 (5 bases). There are 14 residues in the CDR3. CDR1 is DFQATT, CDR2 SNEGSKA, per germline (reference sequence). Trimming took off 3 bases at V and 8 bases at J, with 17 bases between the two ends. CDR3 residues: CSASRAGFGDEQFF. CDR3 DNA sequence: TGCAGTGCTAGTCGGGCAGGGTTCGGTGATGAGCAGTTCTTC.

In its sample, this clonotype was seen a few times. The V call is TRBV6-2 or TRBV6-3, the J call TRBJ2-2; TRBD2 might be the D (7 bases). The CDR3 loop spans 16 amino acids. Germline lookup yields CDR1 MNHEY and CDR2 SVGEGT. V was cut by 1 base and J by 1 base, with 10 bases left in between. The CDR3 reads CASSYWGGRNTGELFF. CDR3 DNA: TGTGCCAGCAGTTACTGGGGGGGCCGGAACACCGGGGAGCTGTTTTTT.

This clonotype was picked up a small number of times. The chain recombines TRBV7-8 with TRBJ1-1, with 9 bases that match TRBD1. The V gene's germline CDR1 is SGHVS and CDR2 FQNEAQ. There are 15 residues in the CDR3. The trim removed 4 bases at V and 4 bases at J, leaving 7 bases unmatched. Here the CDR3 DNA reads TGTGCCAGCAGCTCTATAGAGACAGGGGGCACTGAAGCTTTCTTT. It codes for CASSSIETGGTEAFF.

This clonotype was counted many times. The V gene is TRBV24-1, the J gene TRBJ2-1, with TRBD2 matching 12 bases. Trimming took 2 bases from V and 9 from J; bases not matched to a gene: 7. Germline V lookup: CDR1 KGHDR, CDR2 SFDVKD. The CDR3 totals 16 residues. CDR3 bases: TGTGCCACCAGTGATTCGGCTAGCGGGAGGGCTAGTGAGCAGTTCTTC. It translates to CATSDSASGRASEQFF.

This clonotype was seen repeatedly, ten times or more. V gene TRBV11-1 combines with J gene TRBJ2-5; TRBD2 matches at 11 bases. The CDR3 loop spans 18 amino acids. CDR1 and CDR2 (germline): SGHAT, FQDESV (reference sequence). The J segment lost 0 bases and the V segment lost 0 bases, leaving 6 bases of the junction unmatched. In DNA form, the CDR3 reads TGTGCCAGCAGCTTAGCGACTAGCGGGATGGGGGACCAAGAGACCCAGTACTTC. Its protein is CASSLATSGMGDQETQYF.

This clonotype was observed a handful of times. The J gene is TRBJ1-1, the V gene TRBV12-3 or TRBV12-4, with 8 bases lining up with TRBD1. The trim removed 6 bases at V and 2 bases at J, leaving 14 bases unmatched. CDR3 length: 17 residues. CDR3 sequence: CASRKTGGFFVNTEAFF. The DNA for the CDR3 is TGTGCCAGCAGAAAAACAGGGGGGTTTTTCGTTAACACTGAAGCTTTCTTT.

The chain links TRBV10-3 to TRBJ2-6, with 8 bases matching TRBD1. CDR1 and CDR2 (germline): ENHRY, SYGVKD. The length of the CDR3 is 17 residues. J gave up 1 base and V 10 bases, and 12 bases lay outside the gene matches. Written as DNA, the CDR3 is TGTGCCACTCTACAGGGGGGTCTGAGGTCTGGGGCCAACGTCCTGACTTTC. This codes for CATLQGGLRSGANVLTF.

This clonotype was counted many times. CDR3 protein: CASSSQGTNYGYTF. CDR3 bases: TGTGCCAGCAGCTCGCAGGGGACCAACTATGGCTACACCTTC. The V call is TRBV3-1, the J call TRBJ1-2, with D perhaps matching TRBD1 (6 bases). With 5 bases removed from V and 2 bases from J, the gap between germline ends came to 12 bases. The CDR3 extends over 14 amino acids. CDR1 LGHDT and CDR2 YNNKEL come from the germline V gene (reference sequence).

This clonotype was found a few times. The chain employs TRBV9 and TRBJ2-5; no clear D gene. Germline-derived CDR1 and CDR2 are SGDLS and YYNGEE. The germline V and J ends were trimmed by 4 bases and 2 bases, with 15 bases remaining between them. The CDR3 is made up of 15 amino acids. The CDR3 coding sequence is TGTGCCAGCAGCCCCAACAGCATCTTACAAGAGACCCAGTACTTC. Amino acid sequence: CASSPNSILQETQYF.

In this sample, this clonotype turned up a few times. The chain has TRBV4-1 and TRBJ2-5; weak D call: TRBD2 (6 bases). V was clipped by 2 bases and J by 5 bases, with 18 bases between them. Germline V CDR1 and CDR2: MGHRA, YSYEKL. CDR3 size: 16 residues. The CDR3 loop is CASSQLLASSLETQYF. In DNA form, the CDR3 reads TGCGCCAGCAGCCAACTACTAGCCTCATCGTTGGAGACCCAGTACTTC.

This clonotype showed up many times. The J gene is TRBJ2-7, the V gene TRBV7-8, with TRBD1 matching 10 bases. After removal of 2 bases from V and 6 bases from J, the junction contained 7 bases not matched to a gene. CDR3 length: 15 amino acids. Looked up from germline, CDR1 is SGHVS and CDR2 is FQNEAQ. As DNA, the CDR3 is TGTGCCAGCAGCTTACTCGGGACAGGGGTAAGCGAGCAGTACGTC. Translating gives CASSLLGTGVSEQYV.

In this sample, this clonotype turned up once. Likely a read error: the CDR3 ends without its conserved phenylalanine or tryptophan. The V call is TRBV7-3, the J call TRBJ2-1, with TRBD2 matching over 7 bases. J was trimmed by 7 bases and V by 5 bases; bases with no gene match: 14. Germline CDR1 SGHTA, CDR2 FQGTGA. The length of the CDR3 is 16 residues. The CDR3 spells CASSLRDLPAGNEQFI. The CDR3 region has the DNA TGTGCCAGCAGCCTACGGGACCTCCCAGCGGGGAATGAGCAGTTCATC.

This clonotype appeared a few times. This chain uses TRBV6-1 with TRBJ1-6; tentative D call: TRBD1 (6 bases). V lost 5 bases, J lost 2 bases, and 13 bases lay in between. Germline values: CDR1 MNHNS, CDR2 SASEGT. The CDR3 runs to 16 residues. The DNA of the CDR3 is TGTGCCAGCAGTCCCTCCGACAGGACCTATAATTCACCCCTCCACTTT. It yields the protein CASSPSDRTYNSPLHF.

This clonotype was counted at least ten times. The rearrangement joins TRBV7-9 to TRBJ2-7, with 7 bases matching TRBD1. V trimming: 5 bases; J trimming: 3 bases; junction bases outside the gene matches: 7. Per the germline V gene, CDR1 is SEHNR and CDR2 is FQNEAQ (reference sequence). The CDR3 is made up of 14 amino acids. CDR3 in amino acids: CASSPRDRNYEQYF. The CDR3 nucleotides are TGTGCCAGCAGCCCAAGGGACAGAAACTACGAGCAGTACTTC. The full variable domain, its missing parts supplied by reference TRBV7-9 and TRBJ2-7, is DTGVSQNPRHKITKRGQNVTFRCDPISEHNRLYWYRQTLGQGPEFLTYFQNEAQLEKSRLLSDRFSAERPKGSFSTLEIQRTEQGDSAMYLCASSPRDRNYEQYFGPGTRLTVT.

In its sample, this clonotype was seen many times. The chain combines TRBV12-3 or TRBV12-4 with TRBJ2-1; D is possibly TRBD1 or TRBD2 (5 bases each). The V end was cut by 3 bases, the J end by 4 bases, with 13 bases between. CDR3 size: 15 residues. The CDR3 coding sequence is TGTGCCAGCAGTTTCCGGGACGCCGGATACAATGAGCAGTTCTTC. Its translation is CASSFRDAGYNEQFF.

This clonotype was recorded many times. The genes are TRBV20-1 and TRBJ2-7; D ambiguous. This CDR3 is 12 amino acids long. Looked up from germline, CDR1 is DFQATT and CDR2 is SNEGSKA (reference sequence). V lost 5 bases and J lost 3, with 11 bases in between. The DNA of the CDR3 is TGCAGTGCTTTAGGACGGCGCTACGAGCAGTACGTC. Its translation: CSALGRRYEQYV.

This clonotype was picked up many times. The junction departs from the called germline gene at one end, perhaps through a read error. J is TRBJ2-3 and V is TRBV5-1; D uncertain. CDR1 and CDR2 (germline): SGHRS, YFSETQ. This CDR3 has 12 residues. The CDR3 DNA reads as TGTGCCAGCAGCCTATTGGGGGATACGCAGTATTTT. Its protein product is CASSLLGDTQYF.

The chain is built from TRBV12-5 and TRBJ2-7; maybe TRBD2 (7 bases). Trimming removed 8 bases from V and 6 bases from J, with 20 bases in between. The germline CDR1 and CDR2 sequences are LGHNT and FRNRAP. This CDR3 contains 14 residues. DNA of the CDR3: TGTGCTAGTAGAGCCCTTGCGGGGGCGAGCGAGCAGTACTTC. Residues: CASRALAGASEQYF.

Notes on this clonotype: An end of the junction does not agree with germline; a read error may underlie this. V usage is TRBV7-9 and J usage is TRBJ2-1; 10 bases agree with TRBD1. Germline loops: CDR1 SEHNR, CDR2 FQNEAQ (reference sequence). CDR3 length: 10 amino acids. CDR3 protein: CASSPDRGCF. CDR3 sequence (DNA): TGTGCCAGCAGCCCGGACAGGGGGTGCTTC. The variable domain in full, completed from reference TRBV7-9 and TRBJ2-1, reads DTGVSQNPRHKITKRGQNVTFRCDPISEHNRLYWYRQTLGQGPEFLTYFQNEAQLEKSRLLSDRFSAERPKGSFSTLEIQRTEQGDSAMYLCASSPDRGCFGPGTRLTVL.